Described below is a single TCR beta chain sequence and its context. What it binds is not known. The repertoire was sequenced with immunoSEQ multiplex PCR; TCRdb's copy has only in-frame clones and lacks some. The table lists tens of thousands of clones, more than 60% of them singletons, with approximately 3.6% in the top ten. The data belong to a study of early stage breast cancer tumors. On the study more broadly: Each sample averaged approximately 9.6-fold read coverage.

Study-level results: Chain pairing and CD4, CD8 or FOXP3 expression were not captured. In about 90% of the 16 patients, blood comparison separated tumor from normal breast. Most shared enriched TCRB sequences were commonly generated ones.

In germline, CDR1 is LNHDA, CDR2 SQIVND (reference sequence). CDR3 length equals 12 residues. The V and J ends lost 6 bases and 4 bases respectively, with 10 bases between them. The TCR was taken from a person aged 30-39 years with breast cancer. The material sequenced was blood. The gene calls are TRBV19 and TRBJ2-7; D is possibly TRBD2 (5 bases). CDR3 coding DNA: TGTGCCAGTAGGAATACGGGGTACGAGCAGTACTTC. Translated, it gives CASRNTGYEQYF.